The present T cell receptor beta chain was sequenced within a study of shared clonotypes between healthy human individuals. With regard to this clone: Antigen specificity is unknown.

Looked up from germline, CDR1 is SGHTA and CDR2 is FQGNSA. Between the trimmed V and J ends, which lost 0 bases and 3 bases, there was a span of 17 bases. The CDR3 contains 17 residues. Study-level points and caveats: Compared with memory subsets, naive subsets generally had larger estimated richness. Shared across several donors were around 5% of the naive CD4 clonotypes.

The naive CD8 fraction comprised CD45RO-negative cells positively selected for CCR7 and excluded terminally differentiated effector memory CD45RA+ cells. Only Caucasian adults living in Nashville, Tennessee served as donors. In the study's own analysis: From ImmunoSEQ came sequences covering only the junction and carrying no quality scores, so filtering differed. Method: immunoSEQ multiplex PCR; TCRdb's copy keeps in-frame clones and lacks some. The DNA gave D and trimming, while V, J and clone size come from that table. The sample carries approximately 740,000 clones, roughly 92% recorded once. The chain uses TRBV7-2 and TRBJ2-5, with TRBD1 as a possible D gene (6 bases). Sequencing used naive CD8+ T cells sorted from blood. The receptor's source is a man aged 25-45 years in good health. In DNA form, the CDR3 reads TGTGCCAGCAGCTTAGCAGGGGCGGACAGTTTTGAAGAGACCCAGTACTTC. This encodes CASSLAGADSFEETQYF.